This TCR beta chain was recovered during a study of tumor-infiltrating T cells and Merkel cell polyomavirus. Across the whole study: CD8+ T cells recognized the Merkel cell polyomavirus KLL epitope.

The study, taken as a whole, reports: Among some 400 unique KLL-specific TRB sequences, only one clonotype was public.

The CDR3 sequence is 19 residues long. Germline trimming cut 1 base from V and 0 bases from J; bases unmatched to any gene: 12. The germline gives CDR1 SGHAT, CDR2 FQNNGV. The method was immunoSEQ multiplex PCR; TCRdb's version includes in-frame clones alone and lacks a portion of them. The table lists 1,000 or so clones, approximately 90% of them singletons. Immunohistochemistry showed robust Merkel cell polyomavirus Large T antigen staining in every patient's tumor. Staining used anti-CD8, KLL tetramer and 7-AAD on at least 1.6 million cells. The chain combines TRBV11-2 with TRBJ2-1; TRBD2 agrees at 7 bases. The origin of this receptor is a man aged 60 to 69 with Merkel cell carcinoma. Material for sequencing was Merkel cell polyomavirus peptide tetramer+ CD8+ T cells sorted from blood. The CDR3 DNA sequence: TGTGCCAGCAGCTTAGCAGCGGGGTTCTCCCCCGGCTCCTACAATGAGCAGTTCTTC. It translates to CASSLAAGFSPGSYNEQFF. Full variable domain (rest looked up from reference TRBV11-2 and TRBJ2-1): EAGVAQSPRYKIIEKRQSVAFWCNPISGHATLYWYQQILGQGPKLLIQFQNNGVVDDSQLPKDRFSAERLKGVDSTLKIQPAKLEDSAVYLCASSLAAGFSPGSYNEQFFGPGTRLTVL.